This TCR beta chain was captured in a study of cytomegalovirus exposure and HLA in healthy donors. Generated by immunoSEQ multiplex PCR, the TCRdb table keeps only in-frame clones and is missing some. In the table there are some 140,000 clones, 70% to 90% of which are singletons. Germline V gene data show CDR1 as SGHRS and CDR2 as YFSETQ. The CDR3 consists of 14 residues. V was trimmed by 1 base and J by 3 bases, leaving 8 bases between them. Sequencing was performed on PBMCs. This sequence originates from a woman aged 25 to 39 in good health and CMV-seronegative. The chain joins TRBV5-1 to TRBJ2-1; a weak D match, TRBD2 (5 bases). Here the CDR3 reads CASSLLGVYNEQFF. As DNA, the CDR3 is TGCGCCAGCAGCTTGTTGGGAGTCTACAATGAGCAGTTCTTC.